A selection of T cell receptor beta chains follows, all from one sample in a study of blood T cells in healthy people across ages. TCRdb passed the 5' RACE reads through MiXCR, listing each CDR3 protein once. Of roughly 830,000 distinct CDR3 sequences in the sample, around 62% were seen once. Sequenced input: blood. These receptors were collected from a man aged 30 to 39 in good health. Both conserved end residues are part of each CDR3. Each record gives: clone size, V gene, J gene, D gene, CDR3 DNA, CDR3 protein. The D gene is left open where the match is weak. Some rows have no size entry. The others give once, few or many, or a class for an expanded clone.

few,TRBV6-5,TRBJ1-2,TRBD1,TGTGCCAGCAGTCGGGACAGGGCGAGATATGGCTACACCTTC,CASSRDRARYGYTF
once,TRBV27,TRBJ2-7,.,TGTGCCAGCAGTGTCGGGGAGCGCTACGAGCAGTACTTC,CASSVGERYEQYF
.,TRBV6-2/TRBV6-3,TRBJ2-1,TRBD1,TGTGCCAGCAGTTACAACGGACAGGGGGCTGGTAATGAGCAGTTCTTC,CASSYNGQGAGNEQFF
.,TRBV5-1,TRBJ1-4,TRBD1,TGCGCCAGCAGCTGGGGGGACAGGGACGGTGAAAAACTGTTTTTT,CASSWGDRDGEKLFF
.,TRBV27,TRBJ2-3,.,TGTGCCAGCAGTCCCCTAGGGGGGGGGCTTACAGATACGCAGTATTTT,CASSPLGGGLTDTQYF
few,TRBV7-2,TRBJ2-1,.,TGTGCCAGCAGCTTAGAGGCCGCCGCCCGAAGGTTAGGGAGAAGAACTGAGCAGTTCTTC,CASSLEAAARRLGRRTEQFF
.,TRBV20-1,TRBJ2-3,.,TGCAGTGCTCACGATAGAAGGGGGGGAACCCACGGAGATACGCAGTATTTT,CSAHDRRGGTHGDTQYF
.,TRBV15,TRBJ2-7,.,TGTGCCACCAGCAGAGGCAGTCCCTACGAGCAGTACTTC,CATSRGSPYEQYF
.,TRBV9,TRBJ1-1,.,TGTGCCAGCAGTGCGGCAGGGACCCCGAACACTGAAGCTTTCTTT,CASSAAGTPNTEAFF
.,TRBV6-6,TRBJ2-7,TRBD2,TGTGCCAGCAGTTACCCTTTACGGGAGGGAGGTTACGAGCAGTACTTC,CASSYPLREGGYEQYF
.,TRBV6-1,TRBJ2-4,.,TGTGCCAGCAGTGAATTAGGGTCGTCAGGGTACATTCAGTACTTC,CASSELGSSGYIQYF
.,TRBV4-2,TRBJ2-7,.,TGTGCCAGCAGCCAAGCCGGGATAGGAAGTTCCTACGAGCAGTACTTC,CASSQAGIGSSYEQYF
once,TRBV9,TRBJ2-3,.,TGTGCCAGCAGCAAAGGGGTGAATAGCCTCTCTGATACGCAGTATTTT,CASSKGVNSLSDTQYF
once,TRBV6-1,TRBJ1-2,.,TGTGCCAGCACCTGGATCGGGGGAAGTAACGGCTACACCTTC,CASTWIGGSNGYTF
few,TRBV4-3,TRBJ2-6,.,TGCGCCAGCAGCCAGGACGCCGGGAACTCTGGGGCCAACGTCCTGACTTTC,CASSQDAGNSGANVLTF
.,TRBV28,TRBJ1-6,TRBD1,TGTGCCAGCACTACTCGAGGACAGGGGTATTCAGCCCTCCACTTT,CASTTRGQGYSALHF
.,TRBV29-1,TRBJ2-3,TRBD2,TGCAGCGTTCCGGGACTAGTGTCAGATACGCAGTATTTT,CSVPGLVSDTQYF
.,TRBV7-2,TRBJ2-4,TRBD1,TGTGCCAGCAGCCTAGGGAGACAGGGTTATTCGAACATTCAGTACTTC,CASSLGRQGYSNIQYF
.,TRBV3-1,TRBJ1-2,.,TGTGCCATCCTAGGGATGGGCGGAGCTAACTATGGCTACACCTTC,CAILGMGGANYGYTF
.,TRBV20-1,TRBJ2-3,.,TGCAGTGCCACGGGGGACAGCACAGATACGCAGTATTTT,CSATGDSTDTQYF
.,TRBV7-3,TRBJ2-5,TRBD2,TGTGCCAGCAGCTTAGGACTAGCGGGGGGTATCGATGAGCAGTACTTC,CASSLGLAGGIDEQYF
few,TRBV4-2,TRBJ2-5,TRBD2,TGTGCCAGCAGCCAAGTTGGAGCGGGGTCCCAAGAGACCCAGTACTTC,CASSQVGAGSQETQYF
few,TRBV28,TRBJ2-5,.,TGTGCCAGCAGTTTATTAGCGGAGACCCAGTACTTC,CASSLLAETQYF
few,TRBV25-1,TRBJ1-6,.,TGTGCCAGCAGCAACTCCTATAATTCACCCCTCCACTTT,CASSNSYNSPLHF
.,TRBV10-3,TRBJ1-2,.,TGTGCCATCAGCACACAGGGCTATGGCTACACCTTC,CAISTQGYGYTF
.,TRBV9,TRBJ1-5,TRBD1,TGTGCCAGCAGCATGCAGGGGGGCAATCAGCCCCAGCATTTT,CASSMQGGNQPQHF
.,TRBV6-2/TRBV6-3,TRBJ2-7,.,TGTGCCAGCAGTTACACAAGCTCCTACGAGCAGTACTTC,CASSYTSSYEQYF
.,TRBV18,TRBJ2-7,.,TGTGCCAGCTCACCACGTGAGGGGCCGGTCAACGAGCAGTACTTC,CASSPREGPVNEQYF
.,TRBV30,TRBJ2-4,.,TGTGCCGGGAGTGAGTGGGGGCCCCAGTACTTC,CAGSEWGPQYF
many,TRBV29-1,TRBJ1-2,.,TGCAGCGTTGAAGACGTAGTCCGGGGCGGCTACACCTTC,CSVEDVVRGGYTF
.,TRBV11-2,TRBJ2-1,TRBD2,TGTGCCAGCAGCTTAGATAGGCTAGCGGGGGAACGGTTCTTC,CASSLDRLAGERFF
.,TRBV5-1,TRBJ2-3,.,TGCGCCAGCGGAACAGTCAGCAGCGCAGATACGCAGTATTTT,CASGTVSSADTQYF
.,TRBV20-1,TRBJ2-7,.,TGCAGTGCTAGTAGCAGGCCCCTCTCCCTGCAGTACTTC,CSASSRPLSLQYF
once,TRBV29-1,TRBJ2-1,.,TGCAGCGTTGCGGAGTCAGGCGTCAATAAGCAGTTCTTC,CSVAESGVNKQFF
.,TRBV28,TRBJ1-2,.,TGTGCCAGCCATGGCTATGGCTACACCTTC,CASHGYGYTF
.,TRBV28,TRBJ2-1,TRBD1,TGTGCCAGCAGTCTACAGGGGCAATACAATGAGCAGTTCTTC,CASSLQGQYNEQFF
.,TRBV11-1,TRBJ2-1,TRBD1,TGTGCCAGCAGCTTAATTCAGGGGGACTACAATGAGCAGTTCTTC,CASSLIQGDYNEQFF
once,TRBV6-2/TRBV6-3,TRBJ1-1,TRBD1,TGTGCCAGCAGTCTCCTTTACAGGGGTTCGGACTACACTGAAGCTTTCTTT,CASSLLYRGSDYTEAFF
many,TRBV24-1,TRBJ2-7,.,TGTGCCACCAGTGCCGGGCACGAGCAGTACTTC,CATSAGHEQYF
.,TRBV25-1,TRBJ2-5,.,TGTGCCAGCAGTGAATATGGATCCGGGGAGACCCAGTACTTC,CASSEYGSGETQYF
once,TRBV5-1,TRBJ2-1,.,TGCGCCAGCAGCTTTCATACTTCCAGCTCCTACAATGAGCAGTTCTTC,CASSFHTSSSYNEQFF
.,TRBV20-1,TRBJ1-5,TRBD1,TGCAGTGCTAGCGGGACAGCACTTCCTAGCAATCAGCCCCAGCATTTT,CSASGTALPSNQPQHF